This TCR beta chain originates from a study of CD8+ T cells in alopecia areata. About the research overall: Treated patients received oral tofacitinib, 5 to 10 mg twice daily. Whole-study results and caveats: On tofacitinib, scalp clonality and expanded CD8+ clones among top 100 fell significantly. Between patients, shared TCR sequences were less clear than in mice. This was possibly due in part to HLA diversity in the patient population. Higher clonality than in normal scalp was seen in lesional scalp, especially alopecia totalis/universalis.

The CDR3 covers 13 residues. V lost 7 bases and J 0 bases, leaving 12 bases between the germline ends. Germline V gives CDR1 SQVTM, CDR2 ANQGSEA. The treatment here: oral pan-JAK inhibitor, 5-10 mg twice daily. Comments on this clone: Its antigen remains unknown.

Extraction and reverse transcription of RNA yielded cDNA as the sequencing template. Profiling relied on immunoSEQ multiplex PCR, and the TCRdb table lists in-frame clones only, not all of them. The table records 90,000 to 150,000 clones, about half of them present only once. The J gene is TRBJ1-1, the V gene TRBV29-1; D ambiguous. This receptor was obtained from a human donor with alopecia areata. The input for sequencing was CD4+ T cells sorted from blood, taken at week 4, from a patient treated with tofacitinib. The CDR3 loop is CSASGRMNTEAFF. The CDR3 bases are TGCAGCGCCTCAGGACGGATGAACACTGAAGCTTTCTTT.